These T cell receptor beta chains were read from a single sample in a study of control samples from healthy donors and cancer patients. Assay used: immunoSEQ multiplex PCR; TCRdb lists only in-frame clones, some missing. The sample shows around 94,000 clones, roughly 86% of them seen only once. Sequencing was performed on blood. The receptors here all came from a woman in her forties or fifties in good health. Each CDR3 is given with its conserved first and last residue. D genes are given only for firm matches. Some rows have no size entry. The others give once, few or many, or a class for an expanded clone.

TRBV19	NA	TRBD1	TRBJ1-2	CASSTPGTGRSGYTF	TGTGCCAGTAGTACTCCCGGGACAGGGCGAAGTGGCTACACCTTC
TRBV2	few	NA	TRBJ1-4	CASSAQSGNEKLFF	TGTGCCAGCAGTGCCCAGTCCGGTAATGAAAAACTGTTTTTT
TRBV18	once	TRBD1	TRBJ1-2	CASSTILGTARTSYGYTF	TGTGCCAGCTCAACTATATTAGGGACAGCAAGAACCTCCTATGGCTACACCTTC
TRBV9	NA	NA	TRBJ1-1	CASSRLTGNTEAFF	TGTGCCAGCAGCCGCTTGACAGGGAACACTGAAGCTTTCTTT
TRBV6-2/TRBV6-3	NA	TRBD2	TRBJ2-3	CASSYSAGEGTDTQYF	TGTGCCAGCAGTTACTCGGCGGGAGAGGGCACAGATACGCAGTATTTT
TRBV2	NA	NA	TRBJ2-5	CASRGPSGRTQYF	TGTGCCAGCAGGGGGCCCTCGGGGAGGACCCAGTACTTC
TRBV19	NA	TRBD2	TRBJ2-1	CASRIGGGNEQFF	TGTGCCAGTAGGATTGGGGGGGGCAATGAGCAGTTCTTC
TRBV5-6	NA	NA	TRBJ1-6	CASSLGQGSLSPLHF	TGTGCCAGCAGCTTGGGGCAGGGGAGTTTATCACCCCTCCACTTT
TRBV6-2/TRBV6-3	NA	NA	TRBJ2-1	CASSPVAGVYNEQFF	TGTGCCAGCAGTCCGGTTGCGGGTGTCTACAATGAGCAGTTCTTC
TRBV5-1	NA	NA	TRBJ2-3	CASSSLAQQRTDTQYF	TGCGCCAGCAGCTCCCTAGCGCAACAACGCACAGATACGCAGTATTTT
TRBV7-3	NA	TRBD1	TRBJ2-4	CASSLKGTGTILDF	TGTGCCAGCAGCTTAAAGGGGACAGGGACGATTTTGGACTTC
TRBV25-1	NA	NA	TRBJ1-2	CASSPLGAGYGYTF	TGTGCCAGCAGTCCCCTTGGGGCGGGGTATGGCTACACCTTC
TRBV23-1	NA	NA	TRBJ1-2	CASSPQPRDQVDLGYTF	TGCGCCAGCAGTCCTCAACCCCGGGACCAAGTAGATCTCGGCTACACCTTC
TRBV6-5	NA	NA	TRBJ1-1	CASSYSSPGVATEAFF	TGTGCCAGCAGTTACTCGAGTCCAGGGGTGGCCACTGAAGCTTTCTTT
TRBV12-2	NA	NA	TRBJ2-7	CASRPRLDSYEQYF	TGTGCAAGTCGCCCTCGACTCGACTCCTACGAGCAGTACTTC
TRBV27	NA	NA	TRBJ2-1	CATTAGASSYNEQFF	TGTGCCACCACCGCCGGGGCCAGCTCCTACAATGAGCAGTTCTTC
TRBV6-2/TRBV6-3	NA	NA	TRBJ1-5	CASSSYTGSVGPQHF	TGTGCCAGCAGTTCCTATACAGGTTCTGTTGGGCCCCAGCATTTT
TRBV27	NA	NA	TRBJ1-1	CASTFPDRNNTEAFF	TGTGCCAGCACCTTCCCCGACAGGAATAACACTGAAGCTTTCTTT
TRBV28	NA	TRBD1	TRBJ2-7	CASSSGGTGGAYEQYF	TGTGCCAGCAGTTCGGGGGGAACAGGGGGCGCCTACGAGCAGTACTTC
TRBV6-2/TRBV6-3	few	TRBD1	TRBJ1-5	CASSTGGQGVSPQHF	TGTGCCAGCAGCACTGGGGGACAGGGAGTTTCTCCCCAGCATTTT
TRBV4-1	NA	NA	TRBJ1-3	CASSQGGRGTGNTIYF	TGCGCCAGCAGCCAAGGTGGTCGAGGGACTGGAAACACCATATATTTT
TRBV6-5	NA	NA	TRBJ1-3	CAAANSGNTIYF	TGTGCCGCCGCGAACTCTGGAAACACCATATATTTT
TRBV2	NA	NA	TRBJ1-1	CASRERTVNTEAFF	TGTGCCAGCAGGGAGCGGACAGTGAACACTGAAGCTTTCTTT
TRBV19	NA	NA	TRBJ1-1	CASSKPVGGLNTEAFF	TGTGCCAGTAGCAAACCCGTGGGAGGACTGAACACTGAAGCTTTCTTT
TRBV4-2	NA	TRBD1	TRBJ1-1	CASSQSDRGGTEAFF	TGTGCCAGCAGCCAATCGGACAGGGGGGGCACTGAAGCTTTCTTT
TRBV6-5	once	TRBD1	TRBJ2-3	CASSPGGDTQYF	TGTGCCAGCAGCCCAGGGGGAGATACGCAGTATTTT
TRBV6-5	NA	TRBD1	TRBJ1-2	CASEYRDRVGYTF	TGTGCCAGTGAGTACCGGGACAGGGTCGGCTACACCTTC
TRBV5-1	NA	NA	TRBJ1-6	CASSFGQGNNSPLHF	TGCGCCAGCAGCTTCGGCCAGGGCAATAATTCACCCCTCCACTTT
TRBV6-6	NA	NA	TRBJ2-3	CASSSSRAGDTQYF	TGTGCCAGCAGTTCATCTAGGGCGGGAGATACGCAGTATTTT
TRBV9	once	NA	TRBJ2-1	CASSAVPSSNEQFF	TGTGCCAGCAGCGCCGTTCCTAGCAGCAATGAGCAGTTCTTC
TRBV4-1	NA	NA	TRBJ2-4	CASSQVWPYPLAKNIQYF	TGCGCCAGCAGCCAAGTCTGGCCCTACCCCTTAGCCAAAAACATTCAGTACTTC
TRBV5-1	NA	NA	TRBJ1-6	CASSPDRSNSPLHF	TGCGCCAGCAGCCCGGACAGATCCAATTCACCCCTCCACTTT
TRBV9	NA	TRBD2	TRBJ2-3	CASSVGLSGLSTDTQYF	TGTGCCAGCAGCGTAGGTCTTAGCGGGCTCAGCACAGATACGCAGTATTTT
TRBV6-5	NA	TRBD1	TRBJ1-1	CASRWTGTNTEAFF	TGTGCCAGCAGGTGGACAGGGACGAACACTGAAGCTTTCTTT
TRBV9	NA	TRBD2	TRBJ2-7	CASSVGLAGGPYEQYF	TGTGCCAGCAGCGTCGGACTAGCGGGGGGGCCCTACGAGCAGTACTTC
TRBV30	NA	NA	TRBJ1-6	CAFLDRTPGRPPLHF	TGTGCCTTTCTAGATCGGACACCCGGTCGACCACCCCTCCACTTT
TRBV14	NA	NA	TRBJ1-1	CASSLDLNTEAFF	TGTGCCAGCAGCCTGGATTTGAACACTGAAGCTTTCTTT
TRBV6-1	once	NA	TRBJ2-1	CASSETSPIDNEQFF	TGTGCCAGCAGTGAGACTAGTCCTATCGACAATGAGCAGTTCTTC
TRBV18	once	NA	TRBJ2-2	CASSPRENTGELFF	TGTGCCAGCTCACCAAGGGAGAACACCGGGGAGCTGTTTTTT
TRBV11-2	NA	NA	TRBJ2-2	CASSLVRGGELFF	TGTGCCAGCAGCTTAGTCCGGGGCGGGGAGCTGTTTTTT
TRBV6-5	NA	NA	TRBJ1-6	CATRVSSYNSPLHF	TGTGCCACCAGAGTAAGCTCCTATAATTCACCCCTCCACTTT
TRBV7-2	NA	NA	TRBJ1-3	CASSPGAGNTIYF	TGTGCCAGCAGCCCGGGGGCTGGAAACACCATATATTTT
TRBV28	once	NA	TRBJ2-1	CASSFSGANEQFF	TGTGCCAGCAGTTTCTCAGGGGCGAATGAGCAGTTCTTC
TRBV4-3	once	TRBD1	TRBJ2-2	CASSQETGYTGELFF	TGCGCCAGCAGCCAAGAGACAGGGTACACCGGGGAGCTGTTTTTT
TRBV19	NA	TRBD2	TRBJ2-7	CASRGTSGRATYEQYF	TGTGCCAGTAGGGGGACTAGCGGGAGGGCGACCTACGAGCAGTACTTC
TRBV19	NA	NA	TRBJ1-5	CASSIIGQGGQPQHF	TGTGCCAGTAGTATCATCGGGCAGGGCGGGCAGCCCCAGCATTTT